This record looks at one TCR beta chain sequence and its context. Its target is not known. This entry belongs to a study of cytomegalovirus exposure and HLA in healthy donors. The CDR3 runs to 15 residues. Germline V lookup: CDR1 SGDLS, CDR2 YYNGEE. V was trimmed by 4 bases and J by 1 base, leaving 15 bases between them. The data were produced by immunoSEQ multiplex PCR, yet TCRdb's version contains in-frame clones alone and is incomplete. Here the sample spans roughly 310,000 clones, around 90% being singletons. General study findings and limits: According to the study, roughly 160 TCR beta chains were cytomegalovirus-associated. The study found most TCR sequences rare, yet found some public TCRs in many donors.

The source material was PBMCs. This clonotype was sampled from a young man in good health and CMV-seronegative. V and J are TRBV9 and TRBJ2-7, with D perhaps TRBD1 (6 bases). In DNA, the CDR3 is TGTGCCAGCAGCCCCGAGGGGGACCCTTCCTACGAGCAGTACTTC. Translated, it gives CASSPEGDPSYEQYF.